Each of the 16 T cell receptor beta chains below was sequenced from the same sample in a study of blood T cell repertoires in COVID-19. Using immunoSEQ multiplex PCR, the repertoire was profiled, and TCRdb retains in-frame clones only, with some absent. This sample yields roughly 59,000 clones, of which 76% are seen a single time; about 6.4% belongs to the top ten. The sequenced sample consisted of peripheral blood. Receptors originate from a woman in her 50s with active or convalescent COVID-19.

This clone was observed many times. The chain uses TRBV6-2 or TRBV6-3 and TRBJ1-5; D gene unclear. CDR1 and CDR2 from the germline V gene are MNHEY and SVGEGT. Trimming took 6 bases from V and 2 from J, leaving 14 bases between them. This CDR3 has 15 amino acids. The CDR3 DNA reads as TGTGCCAGCAGCCCCCGCCAGTCTGGCAATCAGCCCCAGCATTTT. Amino acids: CASSPRQSGNQPQHF.

The chain recombines TRBV30 with TRBJ2-2, with 10 positions matching TRBD1. Per the germline V gene, CDR1 is GTSNPN and CDR2 is SVGIG (reference sequence). This CDR3 is built from 19 residues. V was pared by 2 bases and J by 3 bases, with 15 bases of the junction left unmatched. CDR3 amino acids: CAWSTPTGGAFEDTGELFF. The CDR3 DNA reads TGTGCCTGGAGTACCCCGACAGGGGGCGCGTTTGAGGACACCGGGGAGCTGTTTTTT.

This clone was seen more than once but under ten times. The chain recombines TRBV5-4 with TRBJ2-5, with TRBD1 matching 7 bases. This CDR3 is built from 15 residues. Trimming took 4 bases from V and 2 from J; bases not matched to a gene: 8. The germline gives CDR1 SGHNT, CDR2 YYREEE (reference sequence). In nucleotides, the CDR3 is TGTGCCAGCAGCATTCAGACAGGGAATCAAGAGACCCAGTACTTC. It is translated as CASSIQTGNQETQYF.

The chain has TRBV3-1 (or the pseudogene TRBV3-2) and TRBJ2-7, with D maybe TRBD1 (5 bases). This CDR3 comprises 13 residues. Germline values: CDR1 LGHDT, CDR2 YNNKEL (reference sequence). Trimming took 4 bases from V and 2 from J, leaving 9 bases between them. The chain's CDR3 is CASSPRTTYEQYF. Written as DNA, the CDR3 is TGTGCCAGCAGCCCCCGGACAACCTACGAGCAGTACTTC.

This chain uses TRBV11-2 with TRBJ2-7; TRBD2 aligns across 15 bases. V trimming: 6 bases; J trimming: 1 base; junction bases outside the gene matches: 10. The V gene's germline CDR1 is SGHAT and CDR2 FQNNGV. The CDR3 spans 18 residues. In nucleotides, the CDR3 is TGTGCCAGCAGTCCTGGGGGGACTAGCGGGAGGATATCCTACGAGCAGTACTTC. This sequence encodes CASSPGGTSGRISYEQYF. Full variable domain (rest looked up from reference TRBV11-2 and TRBJ2-7): EAGVAQSPRYKIIEKRQSVAFWCNPISGHATLYWYQQILGQGPKLLIQFQNNGVVDDSQLPKDRFSAERLKGVDSTLKIQPAKLEDSAVYLCASSPGGTSGRISYEQYFGPGTRLTVT.

This chain links TRBV12-5 with TRBJ2-2; a possible D gene is TRBD2 (6 bases). CDR3 length equals 16 residues. The ends were cut back, 5 bases at V and 2 bases at J, with 15 bases in the middle. Germline CDR1 reads LGHNT; CDR2 reads FRNRAP. The CDR3 bases are TGTGCTAGTGGTCTCCACGGGGGTATCAACACCGGGGAGCTGTTTTTT. It specifies CASGLHGGINTGELFF.

This chain uses TRBV7-3 with TRBJ2-1, with 7 nucleotides matching TRBD2. CDR1 is SGHTA, CDR2 FQGTGA, per germline. The CDR3 contains 20 residues. Germline trimming cut 0 bases from V and 0 bases from J; bases unmatched to any gene: 14. The CDR3 loop is CASSLTGSLLAPSSYNEQFF. Written as DNA, the CDR3 is TGTGCCAGCAGCTTAACGGGATCGCTACTAGCGCCTAGCTCCTACAATGAGCAGTTCTTC.

The chain recombines TRBV2 with TRBJ1-1; TRBD1 aligns across 8 bases. Germline V gene lookup returns CDR1 SNHLY and CDR2 FYNNEI. The CDR3 has 16 amino acids. V was clipped by 7 bases and J by 0 bases; unmatched bases: 10. The CDR3 loop reads CASTLDRGPLNTEAFF. CDR3 in DNA: TGTGCCAGCACCCTAGACAGGGGACCCCTGAACACTGAAGCTTTCTTT.

This chain uses TRBV30 with TRBJ2-3; 8 bases are shared with TRBD1. The CDR3 spans 15 residues. The trim removed 3 bases at V and 2 bases at J, leaving 7 bases unmatched. Germline assignment: CDR1 GTSNPN and CDR2 SVGIG (reference sequence). This chain's CDR3 is CAWRAQGAYTDTQYF. The CDR3 bases are TGTGCCTGGAGGGCCCAGGGGGCTTACACAGATACGCAGTATTTT.

This clone was found a few times. This chain joins TRBV19 and TRBJ1-2; 11 positions match TRBD1. CDR1 is LNHDA, CDR2 SQIVND, per germline (reference sequence). The length of the CDR3 is 15 residues. Trimming cost V 5 bases and J 4 bases; bases outside gene matches: 6. This CDR3 reads CASSRLGQGGYGYTF. DNA for the CDR3: TGTGCCAGTAGTCGATTGGGACAGGGGGGCTATGGCTACACCTTC.

The chain uses TRBV6-5 and TRBJ1-5, with 7 bases that match TRBD1. Germline-derived CDR1 and CDR2 are MNHEY and SVGAGI. This CDR3 is 15 amino acids long. The ends lost 6 bases at V and 1 base at J; junction bases unmatched: 6. The DNA for the CDR3 is TGTGCCAGCAGGGAGACAGGGCCCAGCAATCAGCCCCAGCATTTT. Protein sequence: CASRETGPSNQPQHF.

The gene calls are TRBV7-9 and TRBJ2-5, with 13 bases aligning to TRBD2. The germline CDR1 and CDR2 sequences are SEHNR and FQNEAQ (reference sequence). This CDR3 region has 15 residues. Trimming removed 4 bases from V and 5 bases from J; junction bases left unmatched: 4. The CDR3 is CASSSTSGRAETQYF. The CDR3 nucleotides are TGTGCCAGCAGCTCAACTAGCGGGAGGGCGGAGACCCAGTACTTC.

The CDR3 spells CASSSGQGVSGNTIYF. CDR3 nucleotides: TGTGCCAGCAGCTCCGGACAGGGAGTTTCTGGAAACACCATATATTTT. V gene TRBV7-9 combines with J gene TRBJ1-3, with 8 bases matching TRBD1. This CDR3 is 16 amino acids long. Trimming removed 4 bases from V and 1 base from J; junction bases left unmatched: 6. Germline V gene sequence: CDR1 SEHNR, CDR2 FQNEAQ (reference sequence). The full variable domain, its missing parts supplied by reference TRBV7-9 and TRBJ1-3, is DTGVSQNPRHKITKRGQNVTFRCDPISEHNRLYWYRQTLGQGPEFLTYFQNEAQLEKSRLLSDRFSAERPKGSFSTLEIQRTEQGDSAMYLCASSSGQGVSGNTIYFGEGSWLTVV.

This rearrangement joins TRBV19 to TRBJ1-2, with 8 bases lining up with TRBD1. The J segment lost 2 bases and the V segment lost 6 bases, leaving 8 bases of the junction unmatched. The CDR3 runs to 15 residues. Germline loops: CDR1 LNHDA, CDR2 SQIVND (reference sequence). For the CDR3, the DNA is TGTGCCAGTAGCCTTAACAGGGGGTCCAACTATGGCTACACCTTC. It is translated as CASSLNRGSNYGYTF.

The rearrangement links TRBV7-2 to TRBJ2-6; D unclear. V lost 4 bases and J lost 4, with 5 bases in between. The length of the CDR3 is 13 residues. The germline CDR1 and CDR2 sequences are SGHTA and FQGNSA. CDR3 amino acids: CASSSQGANVLTF. The CDR3 region has the DNA TGTGCCAGCAGCTCCCAGGGGGCCAACGTCCTGACTTTC.

V gene TRBV5-6 combines with J gene TRBJ2-7; D gene uncertain. Germline CDR1 is SGHDT and CDR2 is YYEEEE. The CDR3 contains 12 residues. V gave up 4 bases and J gave up 1 base, with 6 bases separating them. The CDR3 nucleotides read TGTGCCAGCAGCCGACTTTCCTACGAGCAGTACTTC. It codes for CASSRLSYEQYF.